The rows below give T cell receptor beta chains drawn from one sample of a study of T cells in Graves' hyperthyroidism and ophthalmopathy. Each CDR3 protein is one row after TCRdb ran MiXCR on the multiplex PCR reads. The sample has more than 550,000 distinct CDR3 sequences, 15% to 20% seen once. The sample consisted of blood. Receptor source: a man aged 45-60 years with Graves' hyperthyroidism. Both conserved end residues are part of each CDR3. D genes are given only for firm matches. Expanded clones get a size class; other rows say once, few or many, or leave the size out.

V	size	D	J	CDR3	DNA
TRBV5-1	once	.	TRBJ2-5	CASSLAPNVEETQYF	TGCGCCAGCAGCTTGGCCCCTAATGTGGAAGAGACCCAGTACTTC
TRBV3-1	few	TRBD2	TRBJ2-1	CASKQASSGTANEQFF	TGTGCCAGCAAACAAGCTTCTAGCGGGACCGCCAATGAGCAGTTCTTC
TRBV12-3/TRBV12-4	many	TRBD2	TRBJ2-1	CASIPGTSGYNEQFF	TGTGCCAGCATCCCCGGGACTAGCGGATACAATGAGCAGTTCTTC
TRBV24-1	many	.	TRBJ2-1	CATSDFGGKRLDEQFF	TGTGCCACCAGTGATTTTGGCGGGAAGAGGCTCGATGAGCAGTTCTTC
TRBV28	.	.	TRBJ2-7	CASSQRRDRMGLMRGEQYF	TGTGCCAGCAGTCAACGCCGGGACCGGATGGGTTTGATGAGGGGCGAGCAGTACTTC
TRBV28	many	TRBD2	TRBJ2-5	CASRGLAGDQETQYF	TGTGCCAGCAGAGGACTAGCGGGAGACCAAGAGACCCAGTACTTC
TRBV6-2/TRBV6-3	.	.	TRBJ2-7	CASSYSYRVRNEQYF	TGTGCCAGCAGTTACTCCTACAGGGTTAGGAACGAGCAGTACTTC
TRBV2	many	TRBD2	TRBJ2-7	CASRKRLAETLPYEQYF	TGTGCCAGCAGGAAAAGACTAGCGGAGACCCTTCCCTACGAGCAGTACTTC
TRBV12-3/TRBV12-4	many	.	TRBJ2-7	CASSLDTEINEQYF	TGTGCCAGCAGTTTAGATACGGAGATCAACGAGCAGTACTTC
TRBV5-1	many	TRBD1	TRBJ2-5	CASSYGTGGYQETQYF	TGCGCCAGCAGCTATGGGACAGGAGGATACCAAGAGACCCAGTACTTC
TRBV5-8	.	TRBD2	TRBJ2-1	CASSAQTSERYNEQFF	TGTGCCAGCAGCGCTCAGACTAGCGAACGATACAATGAGCAGTTCTTC
TRBV6-2/TRBV6-3	.	.	TRBJ2-2	CASSYELRRITGELFF	TGTGCCAGCAGTTATGAACTCCGACGAATCACCGGGGAGCTGTTTTTT
TRBV6-2/TRBV6-3	many	TRBD1	TRBJ2-7	CASSPTGITYEQYF	TGTGCCAGCAGCCCGACAGGGATAACCTACGAGCAGTACTTC
TRBV3-1	.	.	TRBJ1-3	CASSQSPVRSSGNTIYF	TGTGCCAGCAGCCAAAGTCCCGTCAGAAGCTCTGGAAACACCATATATTTT
TRBV28	many	.	TRBJ2-5	CASSPQGLARQETQYF	TGTGCCAGCAGTCCCCAGGGGTTAGCACGACAAGAGACCCAGTACTTC
TRBV27	many	TRBD2	TRBJ2-2	CASGRSGSTGELFF	TGTGCCAGCGGCCGTAGCGGGAGTACCGGGGAGCTGTTTTTT
TRBV2	.	.	TRBJ1-1	CASRVQGTNTEAFF	TGTGCCAGCAGGGTTCAGGGGACGAACACTGAAGCTTTCTTT
TRBV20-1	many	.	TRBJ2-2	CSAKWPGTGELFF	TGCAGTGCTAAGTGGCCGGGCACCGGGGAGCTGTTTTTT